These 30 T cell receptor beta chains came from one sample sequenced in a study of vaccination and CD4 T cells after COVID-19. Scientists ran DNA taken from cultured CD4+ T cells through the Oncomine TCR Beta short-read assay for sequencing. From the PCR reads, TCRdb called clonotypes with MiXCR, one entry per CDR3 protein. The table shows over 20,000 distinct CDR3 sequences, with about 56% occurring only once. Sample treatment: roughly 11-day PBMC culture with coronavirus spike peptide pools or control peptides (ViraFEST assay). Their recognized antigens are unknown. The sequenced sample consisted of CD4+ T cells from blood, cultured in vitro. The receptors were sampled from a human donor who had recovered from COVID-19.

In its sample, this clonotype was seen a few times. One junction end disagrees with the germline gene, perhaps due to a read error. The chain is built from TRBV7-9 and TRBJ1-5; D might be TRBD1 (5 bases). Germline CDR1 reads SEHNR; CDR2 reads FQNEAQ (reference sequence). CDR3 length: 15 residues. The CDR3 is CARSLGTDFNQPQHF. In DNA, the CDR3 is TGTGCCAGAAGCTTGGGGACTGATTTCAATCAGCCCCAGCATTTT.

CDR3 DNA: TGTGCCACCAGTGATGGGGGACAGGGAGGAATTACTGAAGCTTTCTTT. This encodes CATSDGGQGGITEAFF. The gene calls are TRBV24-1 and TRBJ1-1; 9 bases are shared with TRBD1. Germline V gene lookup returns CDR1 KGHDR and CDR2 SFDVKD. There are 16 residues in the CDR3. J lost 5 bases, V lost 3 bases, and 9 bases had no gene match.

The chain uses TRBV18 and TRBJ1-1; 7 bases fit TRBD1. Germline loops: CDR1 KGHSH, CDR2 LQKENI. J gave up 0 bases and V 1 base, and 2 bases lay outside the gene matches. The CDR3 has 15 residues. This CDR3 is CASSPQGGLNTEAFF. CDR3 sequence (DNA): TGTGCCAGCTCACCACAAGGGGGCCTGAACACTGAAGCTTTCTTT.

The chain links TRBV19 to TRBJ2-3; TRBD1 agrees at 9 bases. This CDR3 has 14 residues. CDR1 LNHDA and CDR2 SQIVND come from the germline V gene (reference sequence). The ends lost 6 bases at V and 6 bases at J; junction bases unmatched: 7. The CDR3: CASRKTGGSDTQYF. CDR3 sequence (DNA): TGTGCCAGTAGAAAGACAGGGGGATCGGATACGCAGTATTTT.

The J gene is TRBJ2-7, the V gene TRBV7-2, with 8 positions matching TRBD2. Unmatched junction bases numbered 6, after V lost 1 base and J lost 4 bases. In germline, CDR1 is SGHTA, CDR2 FQGNSA. The CDR3 is made up of 15 amino acids. As DNA, the CDR3 is TGTGCCAGCAGCTTAGAAGGGACTAGTGATTACGAGCAGTACTTC. Amino acid sequence: CASSLEGTSDYEQYF.

This chain uses TRBV10-3 with TRBJ1-1; tentative D call: TRBD1 (5 bases). Germline CDR1 reads ENHRY; CDR2 reads SYGVKD. This CDR3 contains 15 residues. V lost 1 base to trimming and J lost 3 bases, with 12 bases between them. The CDR3 loop reads CAISEFPGPDTEAFF. The CDR3 nucleotides read TGTGCCATCAGTGAGTTCCCGGGGCCGGACACTGAAGCTTTCTTT.

V usage is TRBV9 and J usage is TRBJ2-7, with TRBD2 identical over 7 bases. The CDR3 is made up of 15 amino acids. Per the germline V gene, CDR1 is SGDLS and CDR2 is YYNGEE. The ends lost 0 bases at V and 1 base at J; junction bases unmatched: 4. In nucleotides, the CDR3 is TGTGCCAGCAGCGTAGGACTAGCTGCTTCCTACGAGCAGTACTTC. The encoded protein is CASSVGLAASYEQYF.

The V and J genes are TRBV7-2 and TRBJ2-2; D unresolved. There are 16 residues in the CDR3. Trimming left V 5 bases short and J 2 bases short, with 15 bases between. Germline CDR1 reads SGHTA; CDR2 reads FQGNSA. The CDR3 bases are TGTGCCAGCAGCCCATTCCAGAGAGACAACACCGGGGAGCTGTTTTTT. It is translated as CASSPFQRDNTGELFF.

The J gene is TRBJ1-1, the V gene TRBV27; tentative D call: TRBD1 (5 bases). Trimming shortened V by 5 bases and J by 5 bases, and 12 bases separated the two germline ends. CDR3 length equals 13 residues. The germline V gene encodes CDR1 MNHEY and CDR2 SMNVEV (reference sequence). The CDR3 here is CASSLQGRTEAFF. The CDR3 bases are TGTGCCAGCAGTCTTCAGGGCAGGACTGAAGCTTTCTTT.

This clonotype was observed a handful of times. The genes are TRBV20-1 and TRBJ1-1; a weak D match, TRBD1 (5 bases). The germline gives CDR1 DFQATT, CDR2 SNEGSKA (reference sequence). The CDR3 runs 12 residues. V was pared by 6 bases and J by 0 bases, with 8 bases between. The CDR3 reads CSAKGMNTEAFF. DNA of the CDR3: TGCAGTGCAAAGGGGATGAACACTGAAGCTTTCTTT.

The DNA of the CDR3 is TGCGCCAGCAGCAAGACTAGCGGGGGGCGGAATGAGCAGTTCTTC. It is translated as CASSKTSGGRNEQFF. The chain carries TRBV5-1 and TRBJ2-1; TRBD2 aligns across 13 bases. Germline V gene data show CDR1 as SGHRS and CDR2 as YFSETQ. This CDR3 comprises 15 residues. Trimming at V came to 4 bases and at J to 7 bases, leaving 5 bases not matched to a gene.

This clonotype has more than one count but fewer than ten. The chain employs TRBV15 and TRBJ1-1, with TRBD1 identical over 8 bases. V lost 1 base, J lost 11 bases, and 15 bases stayed unmatched. The CDR3 runs to 16 residues. Germline CDR1 and CDR2: LNHNV and YYDKDF (reference sequence). The CDR3 spells CATSRGVGQGGIWAFF. The CDR3, as DNA: TGTGCCACCAGCAGAGGAGTAGGACAGGGTGGGATATGGGCTTTCTTT.

The chain combines TRBV5-1 with TRBJ2-2; 9 nucleotides agree with TRBD2. Germline-derived CDR1 and CDR2 are SGHRS and YFSETQ. With 1 base clipped from V and 4 bases from J, the junction kept 5 bases outside the gene matches. This CDR3 region has 16 residues. This CDR3 reads CASSLQAGGFTGELFF. The DNA of the CDR3 is TGCGCCAGCAGCTTGCAAGCGGGAGGTTTCACCGGGGAGCTGTTTTTT.

This clonotype was detected a few times. The chain recombines TRBV6-2 or TRBV6-3 with TRBJ2-3; D may be TRBD1 or TRBD2 (6 bases each). V was cut by 6 bases and J by 2 bases, with 12 bases left in between. Per the germline V gene, CDR1 is MNHEY and CDR2 is SVGEGT. The CDR3 length is 14 residues. The CDR3 here is CASRVGGPTDTQYF. The CDR3 region has the DNA TGTGCCAGCAGGGTTGGGGGGCCCACAGATACGCAGTATTTT.

This chain links TRBV11-3 with TRBJ2-1; 8 nucleotides match TRBD2. Germline V gene data show CDR1 as SGHNT and CDR2 as YENEEA. V trimming: 5 bases; J trimming: 0 bases; junction bases outside the gene matches: 6. The CDR3 runs to 16 residues. In DNA, the CDR3 is TGTGCCAGCAGCCCCTCTCTAGCGGGCTCCTACAATGAGCAGTTCTTC. Protein sequence: CASSPSLAGSYNEQFF.

The J gene is TRBJ1-5, the V gene TRBV4-1; 7 bases agree with TRBD1. V lost 1 base, J lost 3 bases, and 9 bases stayed unmatched. The CDR3 extends over 17 amino acids. Germline CDR1 and CDR2: MGHRA and YSYEKL. DNA of the CDR3: TGCGCCAGCAGCCAAGTGAGGCTCAGGGGGTTCAATCAGCCCCAGCATTTT. Encoded protein: CASSQVRLRGFNQPQHF.

The V and J genes are TRBV15 and TRBJ1-1, with 10 bases aligning to TRBD1. Germline lookup yields CDR1 LNHNV and CDR2 YYDKDF (reference sequence). The CDR3 runs to 12 residues. The V gene end was trimmed by 1 base and the J gene end by 11 bases; junction bases not matched to a gene: 1. The CDR3 sequence: CATSRVGQGAFF. The CDR3 DNA reads TGTGCCACCAGCAGAGTGGGACAGGGGGCTTTCTTT. The whole variable domain, filled in from reference TRBV15 and TRBJ1-1, reads DAMVIQNPRYQVTQFGKPVTLSCSQTLNHNVMYWYQQKSSQAPKLLFHYYDKDFNNEADTPDNFQSRRPNTSFCFLDIRSPGLGDTAMYLCATSRVGQGAFFGQGTRLTVV.

The rearrangement joins TRBV12-3 or TRBV12-4 to TRBJ1-2, with D perhaps matching TRBD1 (5 bases). The CDR3 runs 14 residues. Trimming took 7 bases from V and 8 from J, leaving 20 bases between them. The CDR3 nucleotides are TGTGCCAGCACCGCTAGATTCGGGGGGGGAGGCTACACCTTC. It translates to CASTARFGGGGYTF.

The chain couples TRBV2 to TRBJ2-5; 12 nucleotides agree with TRBD2. The ends lost 6 bases at V and 5 bases at J; junction bases unmatched: 10. CDR1 and CDR2 (germline): SNHLY, FYNNEI. This CDR3 region has 16 residues. CDR3 protein: CASSPLAGGRGETQYF. The CDR3 DNA reads as TGTGCCAGCAGCCCGCTAGCGGGAGGGCGGGGGGAGACCCAGTACTTC.

J is TRBJ2-5 and V is TRBV20-1; 7 nucleotides agree with TRBD2. CDR1 is DFQATT, CDR2 SNEGSKA, per germline (reference sequence). The ends lost 0 bases at V and 1 base at J; junction bases unmatched: 2. The CDR3 extends over 14 amino acids. The CDR3 is CSARDASGQETQYF. The CDR3 DNA follows: TGCAGTGCTAGAGATGCTAGCGGCCAAGAGACCCAGTACTTC.

The chain carries TRBV7-2 and TRBJ2-3, with D unclear. Trimming took off 3 bases at V and 7 bases at J, with 8 bases between the two ends. In germline, CDR1 is SGHTA, CDR2 FQGNSA. The CDR3 loop spans 12 amino acids. The CDR3 loop is CASSFKWYTQYF. CDR3 DNA: TGTGCCAGCAGCTTTAAGTGGTATACGCAGTATTTT.

The genes are TRBV29-1 and TRBJ2-1, with 8 bases matching TRBD2. The CDR3 runs 15 residues. After removal of 7 bases from V and 2 bases from J, the junction contained 10 bases not matched to a gene. Germline V gene lookup returns CDR1 SQVTM and CDR2 ANQGSEA. CDR3 protein: CSATLSGEAYNEQFF. The CDR3 coding sequence is TGCAGCGCCACCCTTAGCGGGGAAGCCTACAATGAGCAGTTCTTC.

The chain employs TRBV5-1 and TRBJ2-1, with D perhaps matching TRBD1 (7 bases). The CDR3 covers 15 residues. Trimming left V 3 bases short and J 8 bases short, with 18 bases between. The germline V gene encodes CDR1 SGHRS and CDR2 YFSETQ. The CDR3 protein is CASSSQGPGVDEQFF. For the CDR3, the DNA is TGCGCCAGCAGCTCACAGGGGCCGGGGGTGGATGAGCAGTTCTTC. The full variable domain, rest sourced from reference TRBV5-1 and TRBJ2-1, is KAGVTQTPRYLIKTRGQQVTLSCSPISGHRSVSWYQQTPGQGLQFLFEYFSETQRNKGNFPGRFSGRQFSNSRSEMNVSTLELGDSALYLCASSSQGPGVDEQFFGPGTRLTVL.

This clonotype came up once. The chain joins TRBV29-1 to TRBJ2-2; D uncertain. This CDR3 spans 12 amino acids. Germline assignment: CDR1 SQVTM and CDR2 ANQGSEA. V was clipped by 3 bases and J by 4 bases, with 6 bases between them. CDR3 sequence reads: CSVEGRTGELFF. The CDR3 DNA sequence: TGCAGCGTTGAGGGCCGCACCGGGGAGCTGTTTTTT.

This clonotype was seen only a few times. The V and J genes are TRBV12-3 or TRBV12-4 and TRBJ1-1; D perhaps matches TRBD1 (5 bases). The CDR3 is 12 residues long. The V gene lost 5 bases and the J gene lost 10 bases, with 14 bases spanning the gap. The CDR3, as DNA: TGTGCCAGCAGTCTAGGACACTCGCGAGCTTTCTTT. It encodes CASSLGHSRAFF.

In its sample, this clonotype is medium-sized. V and J are TRBV24-1 and TRBJ1-3; no firm D call. Germline CDR1 reads KGHDR; CDR2 reads SFDVKD. This CDR3 has 14 residues. V lost 12 bases and J lost 0, with 14 bases in between. The CDR3 DNA reads as TGTGCCGTTAGTCCGGGGAACTCTGGAAACACCATATATTTT. Translated, it gives CAVSPGNSGNTIYF.

The gene calls are TRBV11-2 and TRBJ2-3; D is ambiguous. Trimming removed 5 bases from V and 2 bases from J, with 8 bases in between. CDR3 size: 13 residues. The germline CDR1 and CDR2 sequences are SGHAT and FQNNGV. Here the CDR3 reads CASSAYFTDTQYF. The DNA for the CDR3 is TGTGCCAGCAGCGCATACTTCACAGATACGCAGTATTTT.

This clonotype turned up a few times. The V call is TRBV27, the J call TRBJ1-2; D possibly corresponds to TRBD1 (6 bases). V was clipped by 5 bases and J by 4 bases, with 20 bases between them. The CDR3 has 16 residues. The germline CDR1 and CDR2 sequences are MNHEY and SMNVEV (reference sequence). The CDR3 coding sequence is TGTGCCAGCAGTCCGATAGGGGGGGTAGAGAGCTATGGCTACACCTTC. Protein: CASSPIGGVESYGYTF.

The rearrangement uses TRBV6-5 and TRBJ1-1; D is unclear. The CDR3 length is 17 residues. V lost 2 bases and J 3 bases, leaving 19 bases between the germline ends. Per germline, CDR1 MNHEY and CDR2 SVGAGI. CDR3: CASSYPWLPTVDTEAFF. The CDR3 DNA reads as TGTGCCAGCAGTTACCCCTGGCTCCCGACCGTCGACACTGAAGCTTTCTTT.

The chain has TRBV7-6 and TRBJ2-5; the D is unclear. Trimming shortened V by 3 bases and J by 2 bases, and 7 bases separated the two germline ends. Germline V gene lookup returns CDR1 SGHVS and CDR2 FNYEAQ. The CDR3 is made up of 13 amino acids. CDR3 residues: CASSFSVQETQYF. DNA of the CDR3: TGTGCCAGCAGCTTTTCAGTGCAAGAGACCCAGTACTTC.